Detailed here is one T cell receptor beta chain. The data are from a study of blood T cell repertoires in COVID-19. J was trimmed by 6 bases and V by 0 bases; bases with no gene match: 8. The CDR3 has 16 residues. Germline V gene lookup returns CDR1 SGHRS and CDR2 YFSETQ. This table comes from immunoSEQ multiplex PCR, and its TCRdb copy is limited to in-frame clones, with some not included. The sample yields 150,000 or so clones, around 82% seen once. This TCR came from a woman in her fifties or sixties in a cohort exposed to, infected with or recovered from COVID-19 (not recorded which). The chain employs TRBV5-1 and TRBJ2-2, with 7 bases aligning to TRBD1. The sequenced sample was PBMCs or T cells enriched from blood (not recorded which). CDR3: CASSLGQGEFAGELFF. CDR3 nucleotides: TGCGCCAGCAGCTTGGGACAGGGCGAATTCGCCGGGGAGCTGTTTTTT.